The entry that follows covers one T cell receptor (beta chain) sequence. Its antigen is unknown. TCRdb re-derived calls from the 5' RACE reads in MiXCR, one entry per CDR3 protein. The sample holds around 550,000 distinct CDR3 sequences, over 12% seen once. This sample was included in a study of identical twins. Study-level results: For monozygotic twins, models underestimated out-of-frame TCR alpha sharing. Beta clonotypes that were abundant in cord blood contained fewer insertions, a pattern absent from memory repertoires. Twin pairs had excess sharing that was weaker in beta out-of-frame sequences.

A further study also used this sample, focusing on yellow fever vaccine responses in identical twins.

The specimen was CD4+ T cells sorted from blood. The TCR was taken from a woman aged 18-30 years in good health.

The CDR3 region is CASSFGLRETQYF. CDR3 nucleotide sequence: TGCGCCAGCAGCTTTGGGTTGCGAGAGACCCAGTACTTC. The chain carries TRBV5-1 and TRBJ2-5; D remains unclear. The CDR3 contains 13 residues. Trimming shortened V by 2 bases and J by 4 bases, and 9 bases separated the two germline ends. Germline lookup yields CDR1 SGHRS and CDR2 YFSETQ.